This T cell receptor beta chain was sequenced during a study of blood T cell repertoires in COVID-19. Overall study: Sites in the United States, Italy and Spain provided acute and convalescent COVID-19 samples. Nucleic acid was either cDNA or gDNA, and it came from T cells, B-cell-depleted T cells, or PBMCs.

In the original analysis: Estimates of nucleated cell counts were drawn from the amplification of reference gene primers. TCRdb keeps only in-frame clones here, not all; method: immunoSEQ multiplex PCR. That table gives V, J and clone size, and the DNA gave D and trimming. The sample includes over 150,000 clones, about three quarters of them seen just once. CDR3 length equals 15 residues. CDR1 and CDR2 (germline): MDHEN, SYDVKM. V trimming: 8 bases; J trimming: 1 base; junction bases outside the gene matches: 9. This chain links TRBV28 with TRBJ2-7; 9 positions match TRBD1. The clonotype was recovered from an elderly man with acute or convalescent COVID-19. The sequenced sample consisted of peripheral blood. This CDR3 reads CASGGQGFLSYEQYV. The CDR3 coding sequence is TGTGCCAGCGGTGGACAGGGGTTCCTTTCCTACGAGCAGTACGTC.